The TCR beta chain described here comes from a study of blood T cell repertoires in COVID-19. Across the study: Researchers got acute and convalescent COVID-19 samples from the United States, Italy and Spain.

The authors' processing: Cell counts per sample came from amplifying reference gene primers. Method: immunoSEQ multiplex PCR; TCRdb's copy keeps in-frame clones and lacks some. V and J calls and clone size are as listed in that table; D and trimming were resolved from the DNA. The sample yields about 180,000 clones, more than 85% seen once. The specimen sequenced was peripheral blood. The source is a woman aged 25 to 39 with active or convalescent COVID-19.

The DNA of the CDR3 is TGTGCCAGCAGCGCCAGGGTCACGTACACCGGGGAGCTGTTTTTT. The encoded protein is CASSARVTYTGELFF. This chain uses TRBV7-9 with TRBJ2-2, with D maybe TRBD1 (5 bases). The CDR3 totals 15 residues. In germline, CDR1 is SEHNR, CDR2 FQNEAQ (reference sequence). Trimming removed 5 bases at V and 3 bases at J, with 13 bases between.